These 18 T cell receptor beta chains were sequenced from one sample in a study of long-term antiretroviral therapy in people with HIV. This was the immunoSEQ v3.0 assay at survey level. Assay: immunoSEQ multiplex PCR; the TCRdb copy retains only in-frame clones and omits some. This table has tens of thousands of clones, roughly four fifths appearing once. The sequenced sample was unsorted PBMCs, obtained 0.3 years after starting antiretroviral therapy. The receptors come from a young man with HIV.

The chain combines TRBV9 with TRBJ2-1; the match to TRBD2 covers 11 bases. Trimming removed 0 bases from V and 8 bases from J; junction bases left unmatched: 7. The CDR3 consists of 16 residues. Germline V lookup: CDR1 SGDLS, CDR2 YYNGEE. The CDR3 spells CASSVELAGAGDEQFF. CDR3 sequence (DNA): TGTGCCAGCAGCGTAGAACTAGCGGGAGCGGGAGATGAGCAGTTCTTC.

This clone appeared once. V and J are TRBV5-1 and TRBJ1-2; D not resolved. The CDR3 contains 14 residues. Germline V gene data show CDR1 as SGHRS and CDR2 as YFSETQ. V was pared by 2 bases and J by 1 base, with 9 bases between. The CDR3 region is CASSFRAGNYGYTF. The CDR3 DNA reads TGCGCCAGCAGCTTTCGGGCAGGTAACTATGGCTACACCTTC.

The J gene is TRBJ2-7, the V gene TRBV30; 9 bases agree with TRBD1. The CDR3 has 12 amino acids. Germline loops: CDR1 GTSNPN, CDR2 SVGIG (reference sequence). V trimming: 5 bases; J trimming: 5 bases; junction bases outside the gene matches: 4. The CDR3 DNA follows: TGTGCCTGGGGGGACAGGGAGGACGAGCAGTACTTC. Translation gives CAWGDREDEQYF.

The genes are TRBV4-1 and TRBJ1-1; 9 nucleotides match TRBD1. V was pared by 4 bases and J by 1 base, with 7 bases of the junction left unmatched. Per germline, CDR1 MGHRA and CDR2 YSYEKL. This CDR3 comprises 16 residues. The CDR3 bases are TGCGCCAGCAGCCCTAGACAGGGGGTGACGAACACTGAAGCTTTCTTT. This codes for CASSPRQGVTNTEAFF.

The chain joins TRBV11-2 to TRBJ1-1, with D uncertain. The CDR3 sequence is 14 residues long. Trimming took 5 bases from V and 6 from J, leaving 16 bases between them. CDR1 and CDR2 (germline): SGHAT, FQNNGV. As DNA, the CDR3 is TGTGCCAGCAGCCTCGCCCGGGGAGACGCTGAAGCTTTCTTT. This encodes CASSLARGDAEAFF.

Only one count was recorded for this clone. The chain uses TRBV6-4 and TRBJ2-3; 12 bases match TRBD2. After removal of 7 bases from V and 4 bases from J, the junction contained 6 bases not matched to a gene. CDR3 length equals 15 residues. Germline CDR1 MRHNA, CDR2 SNTAGT. Written as DNA, the CDR3 is TGTGCCAGCAACCCTAGCGGGGGGGCAGCAGATACGCAGTATTTT. Its translation is CASNPSGGAADTQYF.

This clone appeared a few times. Here the CDR3 reads CASLDTKEYEQYF. Written as DNA, the CDR3 is TGTGCCAGCCTGGATACGAAGGAATACGAGCAGTACTTC. The rearrangement uses TRBV7-9 and TRBJ2-7; D is unclear. There are 13 residues in the CDR3. The ends were cut back, 8 bases at V and 4 bases at J, with 15 bases in the middle. Germline values: CDR1 SEHNR, CDR2 FQNEAQ (reference sequence).

This clone appeared a few times. The genes are TRBV11-2 and TRBJ1-4; D is unclear. V was clipped by 1 base and J by 8 bases, with 20 bases between them. This CDR3 contains 17 residues. Looked up from germline, CDR1 is SGHAT and CDR2 is FQNNGV. The DNA of the CDR3 is TGTGCCAGCAGCTTAGTAGGCGGAAACACGTGGGAGGAAAAACTGTTTTTT. Translated: CASSLVGGNTWEEKLFF.

The table lists this clone with a count of one. The rearrangement uses TRBV30 and TRBJ1-1, with 7 bases fitting TRBD1. The CDR3 contains 15 residues. V trimming: 1 base; J trimming: 3 bases; junction bases outside the gene matches: 8. Germline CDR1 reads GTSNPN; CDR2 reads SVGIG (reference sequence). CDR3 bases: TGTGCCTGGAGTGAGGGGGCTAGCGGGGACACTGAAGCTTTCTTT. Encoded protein: CAWSEGASGDTEAFF.

V and J are TRBV4-1 and TRBJ1-5; weak D call: TRBD1 (6 bases). CDR1 and CDR2 (germline): MGHRA, YSYEKL. The CDR3 covers 18 residues. Trimming shortened V by 2 bases and J by 0 bases, and 17 bases separated the two germline ends. The CDR3 DNA is TGCGCCAGCAGCCAACTAGGGGGGGCGACCTATAGCAATCAGCCCCAGCATTTT. This codes for CASSQLGGATYSNQPQHF.

The chain links TRBV7-3 to TRBJ2-1, with TRBD2 matching 12 bases. Trimming removed 5 bases from V and 7 bases from J; junction bases left unmatched: 9. Germline V gene sequence: CDR1 SGHTA, CDR2 FQGTGA. The CDR3 loop spans 16 amino acids. CDR3 sequence (DNA): TGTGCCAGCAGCCGAGCGACTAGCGGGAGTAAAAATGAGCAGTTCTTC. It translates to CASSRATSGSKNEQFF.

The chain is built from TRBV4-1 and TRBJ1-3; D unresolved. This CDR3 spans 15 amino acids. CDR1 is MGHRA, CDR2 YSYEKL, per germline. Deletions cut 0 bases from V and 2 bases from J, with 8 bases between. The CDR3 DNA reads as TGCGCCAGCAGCCAAGAGGCCGACCCTGGAAACACCATATATTTT. It codes for CASSQEADPGNTIYF.

This clone was seen a few times. The chain has TRBV7-9 and TRBJ1-2, with 8 bases identical to TRBD1. The trim removed 4 bases at V and 2 bases at J, leaving 3 bases unmatched. The CDR3 sequence is 14 residues long. CDR1 is SEHNR and CDR2 is FQNEAQ in the germline V gene (reference sequence). The CDR3 sequence is CASSSQGANYGYTF. The CDR3 coding sequence is TGTGCCAGCAGCTCTCAGGGGGCGAACTATGGCTACACCTTC.

V and J are TRBV7-2 and TRBJ2-1; D might be TRBD1 (5 bases). The length of the CDR3 is 15 residues. V was trimmed by 1 base and J by 2 bases, leaving 9 bases between them. The germline CDR1 and CDR2 sequences are SGHTA and FQGNSA. Here the CDR3 reads CASSLVQGTYNEQFF. CDR3 coding DNA: TGTGCCAGCAGCTTAGTCCAGGGTACCTACAATGAGCAGTTCTTC.

The CDR3 DNA is TGCGCCAGCAGCTTTAACGCAGGGACCTACGAGCAGTACTTC. Protein product: CASSFNAGTYEQYF. The gene calls are TRBV5-1 and TRBJ2-7, with D maybe TRBD1 (5 bases). CDR1 and CDR2 (germline): SGHRS, YFSETQ. The CDR3 is 14 residues long. Trimming pared 2 bases from V and 2 bases from J, leaving 11 bases between.

The rearrangement uses TRBV28 and TRBJ2-1; D not certain. V was cut by 2 bases and J by 1 base, with 9 bases left in between. This CDR3 has 15 residues. Germline values: CDR1 MDHEN, CDR2 SYDVKM. DNA of the CDR3: TGTGCCAGCAGTTTAGGGCGTGCATCCTACAATGAGCAGTTCTTC. It encodes CASSLGRASYNEQFF.

This chain links TRBV11-2 with TRBJ2-2; a weak D match, TRBD1 (6 bases). V shed 7 bases and J shed 7 bases, with 16 bases lying between them. The CDR3 contains 14 residues. Germline V gives CDR1 SGHAT, CDR2 FQNNGV. The CDR3 is CASIGDRFSGELFF. The CDR3 DNA reads as TGTGCCAGCATCGGAGACAGGTTTAGCGGGGAGCTGTTTTTT.

In DNA, the CDR3 is TGTGCCAGCAGTGCGACTACAGGGAGAGCCAAAAACATTCAGTACTTC. Its translation: CASSATTGRAKNIQYF. The V call is TRBV6-6, the J call TRBJ2-4; D may be TRBD1 (6 bases). CDR1 is MNHNY and CDR2 is SVGAGI in the germline V gene (reference sequence). The CDR3 has 16 amino acids. With 5 bases removed from V and 0 bases from J, the gap between germline ends came to 14 bases.